Presented here are 4 T cell receptor beta chains from one specimen sequenced in a study of T cells in Graves' hyperthyroidism and ophthalmopathy. RNA transcripts yielded amplified TCR beta CDR3 regions. An initial round of RT-PCR targeting the TCR CDR3 relied on the HTBI primer set. MiXCR was run by TCRdb on the multiplex PCR reads, yielding one entry per CDR3 protein. The data hold fewer than 750,000 distinct CDR3 sequences, with about half observed a single time. The sequenced sample consisted of peripheral blood or thyroid tissue (not recorded which). These receptors were taken from a woman in her late teens or twenties with Graves' hyperthyroidism.

This sequence joins TRBV10-3 and TRBJ1-5; D is perhaps TRBD1 (6 bases). The CDR3 loop spans 18 amino acids. Per the germline V gene, CDR1 is ENHRY and CDR2 is SYGVKD. Trimming took off 2 bases at V and 0 bases at J, with 17 bases between the two ends. The CDR3 region is CAISEPEQGLYSNQPQHF. The CDR3 region has the DNA TGTGCCATCAGTGAGCCTGAACAGGGATTGTATAGCAATCAGCCCCAGCATTTT.

This clonotype was detected only once. A much bigger clone sits one base away, suggesting this may be a read error. The rearrangement uses TRBV7-2 and TRBJ2-7; 8 bases fit TRBD2. CDR3 length equals 14 residues. Per germline, CDR1 SGHTA and CDR2 FQGNSA. CDR3 residues: CASSFFGGGYEQHF. Written as DNA, the CDR3 is TGTGCCAGCAGTTTCTTCGGGGGGGGCTACGAGCAGCACTTC.

The chain links TRBV10-3 to TRBJ1-1, with D possibly being TRBD1 (5 bases). The V end lost 3 bases, the J end lost 0 bases, and 8 bases lay between the germline ends. The germline V gene encodes CDR1 ENHRY and CDR2 SYGVKD. This CDR3 is 14 amino acids long. The CDR3 loop is CAISDPDMNTEAFF. CDR3 bases: TGTGCCATCAGTGACCCGGACATGAACACTGAAGCTTTCTTT.

The chain carries TRBV13 and TRBJ2-5; D may be TRBD2 (6 bases). The J call could be wrong; TRBJ2-7 is a better fit for the DNA end. CDR3 length: 13 amino acids. In germline, CDR1 is PRHDT, CDR2 FYEKMQ (reference sequence). CDR3 protein: CASSQAGYYEQYF. CDR3 sequence (DNA): TGTGCCAGTTCACAAGCGGGTTACTACGAGCAGTACTTC.